The T cell receptor (beta chain) described here comes from a study of cytomegalovirus exposure and HLA in healthy donors. Amplification used 60 Vbeta primers and 13 Jbeta primers. Measured with immunoSEQ multiplex PCR; TCRdb has only the in-frame clones, and not every one. Its table lists approximately 79,000 clones. Germline V lookup: CDR1 LNHDA, CDR2 SQIVND (reference sequence). The V gene end was trimmed by 3 bases and the J gene end by 3 bases; junction bases not matched to a gene: 10. The CDR3 runs 16 residues. V and J are TRBV19 and TRBJ2-7; 8 nucleotides match TRBD1. Material: PBMCs. The clonotype was recovered from a boy aged 5-17 years in good health and CMV-seronegative. The DNA of the CDR3 is TGTGCCAGTAGTATTGGTGGAGGGACAGGTTTCTACGAGCAGTACTTC. This gives the protein CASSIGGGTGFYEQYF.